This T cell receptor beta chain was observed in a study of blood T cell repertoires in COVID-19 (dated by TCRdb to 2020 to 2022). Regarding the study in general: Samples covering the acute and convalescent phases of COVID-19 were provided by collaborators in the United States, Italy and Spain. A freely available public database, intended as a resource for researchers studying the immune response to SARS-CoV-2, is where the repertoires were released. Where available, HLA class I and class II types were obtained from metadata supplied by the sample provider rather than from assay-based typing. A de-identified subject ID, COVID-19 status, age in years and sex were almost always included in the sample metadata. Samples came from the ongoing ImmuneRACE study (first 160 participants) plus 1,254 subjects from 6 global collaborators. The material from the prospective study consisted of cDNA or gDNA derived from T cells, B-cell-depleted T cells, or PBMCs. Deeply sampled blood TCRbeta repertoires from subjects exposed to, actively infected with, or recovered from COVID-19 were included in the dataset. Overall study outcomes, separate from this receptor: The amount of clinical and demographic metadata varied by source and participant and was provided uncurated.

One collaborating source in Seattle enrolled patients during active infection and followed them longitudinally through the course of disease. Whole blood was collected in K2EDTA tubes by collaborating institutions according to the institutions' own protocols. For TCRbeta analysis, collaborators shipped samples in one of three forms: frozen whole blood, isolated PBMCs, or DNA extracted from either of those sample types. About this clone: No antigen is known for it. Base qualities are not provided; no much larger clone lies one nucleotide away.

TCRbeta CDR3 regions were amplified from genomic DNA by means of the immunoSEQ Assay, a bias-controlled multiplex PCR. The original pipeline was this. The number of nucleated cells in each sample was estimated from the amplification of reference gene primers within the assay. Sequence reads were collapsed and filtered to measure the absolute abundance of every unique TCRbeta CDR3 rearrangement. For each sample, productive Simpson clonality was calculated by taking the square root of Simpson's diversity index across productive rearrangements. Entries here come from immuneACCESS through TCRdb and include only in-frame sequences with V and J called. Some clones fail to appear in such tables; in the studies checked, an unresolved V gene covers under half of the shortfall, and the cause of the remainder is unknown. That table furnishes V, J and clone size, whereas the DNA furnished D and trimming. This sample is represented by a few hundred thousand clones; more than 80% of them were singletons. Together, the top ten hold 3% of the sample.

V is shortened by 7 bases, J by 2 bases, and the region joining them spans 12 bases. CDR3 length: 13 amino acids, cysteine to phenylalanine. The entry retains the CDR3 DNA only, 39 bases that are in frame from base 1. CDR1 MDHEN and CDR2 SYDVKM were looked up in the germline V gene. The chain couples TRBV28 to TRBJ2-7, with TRBD1 as a weak D call on 6 bases. Material: peripheral blood. This receptor was obtained from a woman between 25 and 40 years old with COVID-19, enrolled during active disease. The CDR3 region: CASTTPGAYEQYF. The nucleotide sequence is TGTGCCAGCACCACCCCAGGGGCCTACGAGCAGTACTTC.